This entry concerns a single T cell receptor beta chain. Its antigen is unidentified. This CDR3 is 15 amino acids long. Germline assignment: CDR1 SGHTA and CDR2 FQGNSA. V dropped 4 bases and J dropped 2; count of bases not matched to a gene: 7. The data stem from a study of OX40 agonist ivuxolimab in advanced cancers. Study context: Ivuxolimab, an antibody that agonizes OX40 (CD134), was administered to the patients. Patients assigned to dose escalation were diagnosed with hepatocellular carcinoma, melanoma, renal cell or head and neck cancer. Study findings and constraints: Average numbers of expanded clones were greater in CD8+ T cells than in CD4+. Researchers did not establish what antigens the expanded peripheral T cells target.

The method was immunoSEQ multiplex PCR; TCRdb's version includes in-frame clones alone and lacks a portion of them. Of tens of thousands of clones in the sample, roughly 80% were seen once. The rearrangement uses TRBV7-2 and TRBJ1-2; 7 bases line up with TRBD1. This receptor was identified in an adult with an advanced solid tumor such as melanoma, head and neck, liver or kidney cancer. The source was CD4+ or CD8+ T cells sorted from blood, collected in a trial of the OX40 agonist ivuxolimab. In nucleotides, the CDR3 is TGTGCCAGCAGCTCTTCCGGGACAGTAAACTATGGCTACACCTTC. This translates into CASSSSGTVNYGYTF.